This T cell receptor beta chain was obtained from a study of human T cells and chemical hapten exposure. General observations from the study: Alopecia in all donors means immunity may differ from healthy individuals.

This clonotype was detected a few times. The antigen is unknown. Original data processing: Individual samples carried between about 20,000 and 700,000 TCRs, with about 88,000 as the median. From the RACE reads, TCRdb called clonotypes with MiXCR, one entry per CDR3 protein. TCRdb's processing, not the study's, gives the V and J calls here. This sample has roughly 250,000 distinct CDR3 sequences, with 7% to 10% found just once. The V segment lost 5 bases and the J segment 10 bases; nucleotides outside the gene matches: 8. Germline lookup yields CDR1 SGHDN and CDR2 FVKESK. CDR3 length: 13 residues. Time point noted: pre-sensitization, week 0. This sample's treatment: therapeutic diphenylcyclopropenone sensitization with weekly scalp DPC.

The origin of this receptor is a middle-aged woman with alopecia areata. Some clones in this sample may be carry-over from other donors' samples. The sequenced sample was whole blood, obtained in connection with sensitization to the hapten diphenylcyclopropenone (DPC). The rearrangement joins TRBV14 to TRBJ1-3; 7 nucleotides agree with TRBD1. The CDR3 protein is CASSTQTGRTIYF. The CDR3 bases are TGTGCCAGCAGCACCCAGACAGGGAGGACCATATATTTT.